This T cell receptor (beta chain) stems from a study of CD8 T cells in ankylosing spondylitis (dated by TCRdb to 2016 to 2017). Study-wide context: T cell receptor beta repertoires were profiled in healthy donors and ankylosing spondylitis patients so that disease-linked TCR variants could be found. Samples of peripheral blood were taken, and for ankylosing spondylitis patients, synovial fluid was collected as well. In total, the full study cohort was made up of approximately 99 healthy donors and 25 to 30 ankylosing spondylitis patients. Study-wide conclusions, independent of this receptor: Blood from ankylosing spondylitis patients appeared to be characterized by a TCR beta motif composed of 7 to 9 highly homologous amino acid variants. Significant enrichment of the disease-linked clones was reported in matched synovial fluid samples from ankylosing spondylitis patients. The disease-linked clones showed a CD8+ phenotype and occurred at relatively low frequencies in peripheral blood. Some of the motif variants had been reported before in the synovial fluid and blood of reactive arthritis patients, a finding that suggests common disease-initiation mechanisms.

The table lists this clonotype with a few counts. Its antigen remains unidentified. No base quality values were provided; no much bigger clone lies one nucleotide off. The germline V gene supplies CDR1 MDHEN and CDR2 SYDVKM. The CDR3 contains 15 residues, cysteine and phenylalanine counted. This entry keeps only the CDR3 DNA: 45 bases, framed from base 1. The V end loses 5 bases and the J end loses 7 bases, and a stretch of 21 bases separates them. Sequencing relied on an Illumina HiSeq 2500. Quantitative 5'-RACE with molecular barcodes was used to prepare TCR beta libraries. The authors' pipeline ran thus. To identify disease-linked TCR variants, a new computational method was used, one built on a probabilistic model of VDJ rearrangement. TCRdb ran its own pipeline on the public reads, namely fastp trimming at Q25 and MiXCR clone calling, and kept in-frame beta chains. For every CDR3 protein sequence, its rows merge into one entry that carries the most common genes and DNA. The V and J calls follow TCRdb's processing rather than the paper's. The sample table shows around 250,000 distinct CDR3 sequences, and approximately 12% are seen once. Together, the top ten hold approximately 6.6% of the sample.

The receptor's source is a male donor with ankylosing spondylitis or in good health (not recorded which). The V and J genes are TRBV28 and TRBJ2-7; the D segment is perhaps TRBD1 or TRBD2, each sharing 5 matched bases. The sequencing sample was made of blood, either unsorted or a sorted T cell fraction (not recorded which). DNA sequence: TGTGCCAGCAGTACACACCGGGGCCCAGATGAAGAGCAGTACTTC. This encodes CASSTHRGPDEEQYF.